This TCR beta chain was profiled in a study of T cells after posttransplantation cyclophosphamide. This clone has a count of ten or more. What it binds is unknown. TCRdb's table, derived via immunoSEQ multiplex PCR, lists solely in-frame clones and lacks some. Observed in the sample are under 50,000 clones, none of them singletons. General study findings and limits: Later post-transplant blood repertoires were often dominated by donor CD8+ memory clones. Recipient CMV seropositivity and CMV reactivation strongly tracked TRB clonality. TRB overlap between skin or GI tissue T cells and blood was limited.

V was pared by 6 bases and J by 5 bases, with 17 bases between. Germline lookup yields CDR1 MNHNY and CDR2 SVGAGI (reference sequence). The CDR3 has 15 amino acids. The sequence was obtained from a man aged 35-49 years in good health, CMV-negative, and a related stem cell transplant donor. The chain joins TRBV6-6 to TRBJ1-5, with no clear D. Material for sequencing was PBMCs. Here the CDR3 reads CASRLPSSVDQPQHF. CDR3 DNA: TGTGCCAGCAGGCTGCCTAGCAGTGTCGATCAGCCCCAGCATTTT.